This T cell receptor beta chain comes out of a study of tumor and adjacent non-tumor tissue in lung cancer (dated by TCRdb to the late 2010s). With regard to the full study: The cohort included more than 9 adenocarcinoma, 2 squamous cell carcinoma and 1 small cell lung cancer patients. A total of some 130 million productive TCRbeta reads were generated by sequencing, corresponding to an average of about 4.17 million reads per sample. TCRbeta CDR3 sequencing was performed on approximately 30 paired specimens, with one tumor sample and one normal lung sample collected per patient. Using bulk TCRbeta repertoires from approximately 15 lung cancer patients, the study set lung tumor tissue side by side with matched distant non-tumor lung tissue. The approximately 15 enrolled patients, of whom some ten were men and 5 were women, were aged roughly 31 to 80 years and were diagnosed with TNM stage I to III disease. Overall study results and their limits: TCR diversity (inverse Simpson) was significantly higher in tumor than in normal lung tissue (approximately 400 vs 170, P = 0.0075, Mann-Whitney U test). Because peripheral blood was not sequenced, the blood TCRbeta repertoires of the lung cancer patients in the study went unexamined. The sequencing platform is not named in the methods, and unique molecular identifiers are not mentioned. A significantly larger cumulative share of the repertoire was made up by the top 100 clones in normal lung than in tumor tissue. With only roughly 15 patients in the cohort, the authors noted that larger samples and more detailed clinical data are needed. TCR diversity was significantly higher in younger patients, and greater tumor TCR diversity was associated with shorter overall survival and shorter disease-free survival.

This clonotype was recorded only once. What antigen it recognizes has not been identified. The junction differs from germline at one of its ends, possibly a read error. Reading from cysteine to phenylalanine, the CDR3 counts 13 amino acids. The DNA shown is the 39-base CDR3, in frame from base 1. CDR1 MDHEN and CDR2 SYDVKM were looked up in the germline V gene. Bulk unsorted tissue served as the source for RNA extraction, and RNA quality was assessed using a NanoDrop ND-1000 and an Agilent 2100. All donors had newly diagnosed lung cancer, had not received prior chemotherapy, and were admitted for thoracic surgery in China between August and November 2014. Patients who had received previous radiotherapy or chemotherapy, or who had another concurrent cancer, were excluded from the study. Surgical tissue pieces of roughly 1-2 cm3 were preserved in RNAlater solution and stored at -80 °C until use. Libraries were made using multiplex PCR. Sequencing took place on an Illumina HiSeq 2500. TCRbeta libraries were built by three rounds of nested PCR using primers (Table S4), following protocols modified from ARM-PCR. Before sequencing, PCR products of 200-500 bp were excised from the gel and purified with the QIAquick gel extraction kit. As for the original processing: Reads were cleaned using Trimmomatic, were merged into complete CDR3 sequences using FLASH, and were assigned to V(D)J germline segments using MiTCR. Clonal diversity was computed as the inverse Simpson's index with VDJtools. In-frame sequences lacking a premature stop codon were counted as productive reads. Through fastp at Q25 and MiXCR, TCRdb rebuilt clones from the public reads, retaining in-frame beta chains. A single entry per CDR3 protein holds the most common genes and DNA from its merged rows. Clone size and V and J calls follow TCRdb, not the original study. Here the sample has 90,000 to 130,000 distinct CDR3 sequences; 84% occur a single time. Of the sample, roughly 20% is held by the ten largest clones.

This receptor chain uses TRBV28 and TRBJ1-1, with no confidently assigned D gene. Material: lung tumor tissue. This TCR was recovered from a man in his 70s with non-small cell lung cancer. The DNA is as follows: TGTGCCAGCAGTTTTCTGAAGGGCACTGAAACTTTCTTT. Its translation reads: CASSFLKGTETFF.